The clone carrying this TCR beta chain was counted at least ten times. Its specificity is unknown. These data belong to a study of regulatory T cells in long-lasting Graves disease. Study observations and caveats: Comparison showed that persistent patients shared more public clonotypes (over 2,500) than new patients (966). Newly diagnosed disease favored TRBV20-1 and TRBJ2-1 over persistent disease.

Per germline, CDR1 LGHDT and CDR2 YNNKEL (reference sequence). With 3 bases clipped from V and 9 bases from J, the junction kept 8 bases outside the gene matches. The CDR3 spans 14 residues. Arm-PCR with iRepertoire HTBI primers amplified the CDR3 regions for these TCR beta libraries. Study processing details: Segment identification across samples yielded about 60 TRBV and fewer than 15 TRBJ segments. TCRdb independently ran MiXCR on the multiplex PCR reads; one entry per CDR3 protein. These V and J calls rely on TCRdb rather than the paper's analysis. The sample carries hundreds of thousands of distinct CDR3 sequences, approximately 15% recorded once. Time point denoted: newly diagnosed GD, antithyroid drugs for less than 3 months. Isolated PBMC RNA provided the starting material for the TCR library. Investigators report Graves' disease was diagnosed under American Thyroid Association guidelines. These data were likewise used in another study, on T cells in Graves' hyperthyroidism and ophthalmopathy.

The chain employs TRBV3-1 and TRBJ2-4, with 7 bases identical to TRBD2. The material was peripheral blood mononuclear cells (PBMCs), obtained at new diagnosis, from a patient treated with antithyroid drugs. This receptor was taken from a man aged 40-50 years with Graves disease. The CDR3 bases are TGTGCCAGCAGCCAGTCGGGGGGACGGGCCATTCAGTACTTC. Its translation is CASSQSGGRAIQYF.